What follows are 18 T cell receptor beta chains derived from one specimen sequenced in a study of blood T cell repertoires in COVID-19 (dated by TCRdb to about 2020). Libraries were prepared through the immunoSEQ multiplex PCR assay. The source is immuneACCESS, and TCRdb retained only in-frame sequences with V and J called. Part of the clones is not carried over; for the studies checked, unresolved V genes explain less than half of this, and the remainder is unexplained. For this sample there are about 350,000 clones; about 92% appear just once. The ten biggest clones cover approximately 4.1% of the sample. Sequenced sample: peripheral blood. The receptors derive from a woman aged 55-69 years with COVID-19, enrolled during active disease.

This sequence joins TRBV7-3 and TRBJ2-3; perhaps TRBD1 as D (6 bases). Germline CDR1 is SGHTA and CDR2 is FQGTGA. Trimming took off 3 bases at V and 4 bases at J, with 11 bases between the two ends. The CDR3 contains 14 residues. DNA of the CDR3: TGTGCCAGCAGCTTGGGTGCAGGGGCAGATACGCAGTATTTT. It yields the protein CASSLGAGADTQYF.

The chain has TRBV7-9 and TRBJ1-6, with 8 bases that match TRBD1. J lost 15 bases, V lost 5 bases, and 18 bases had no gene match. This CDR3 contains 16 residues. CDR1 is SEHNR and CDR2 is FQNEAQ in the germline V gene (reference sequence). The DNA of the CDR3 is TGTGCCAGCAGCCTCATATCCGGGACAGGAGGTGGAATCCTCCACTTT. Translated: CASSLISGTGGGILHF.

Here the CDR3 DNA reads TGCAGCGCCGACCGAGGAGGAGAAAAACTGTTTTTT. It is translated as CSADRGGEKLFF. The chain employs TRBV29-1 and TRBJ1-4; D not resolved. V was shortened by 7 bases and J by 8 bases, with 14 bases between the two germline ends. The CDR3 extends over 12 amino acids. CDR1 and CDR2 (germline): SQVTM, ANQGSEA.

The chain joins TRBV4-1 to TRBJ1-2; the match to TRBD1 covers 10 bases. Trimming cost V 3 bases and J 6 bases; bases outside gene matches: 10. Germline CDR1 is MGHRA and CDR2 is YSYEKL. This CDR3 spans 16 amino acids. As DNA, the CDR3 is TGCGCCAGCAGCCACCCGGGACAGGGGATAAATAATGGCTACACCTTC. This gives the protein CASSHPGQGINNGYTF.

This chain uses TRBV6-2 or TRBV6-3 with TRBJ1-5; unclear D gene. Germline V CDR1 and CDR2: MNHEY, SVGEGT. This CDR3 comprises 13 residues. V dropped 3 bases and J dropped 3 bases, with 6 bases sitting between them. CDR3 protein: CASSYQFNQPQHF. In nucleotides, the CDR3 is TGTGCCAGCAGTTATCAGTTCAATCAGCCCCAGCATTTT.

The rearrangement links TRBV27 to TRBJ1-6; D remains unclear. The V gene lost 3 bases and the J gene lost 9 bases, with 6 bases spanning the gap. CDR3 length: 12 residues. The germline gives CDR1 MNHEY, CDR2 SMNVEV (reference sequence). CDR3 nucleotides: TGTGCCAGCAGTTTTCCGGGTTCACCCCTCCACTTT. It is translated as CASSFPGSPLHF.

This clone appeared a few times. The chain links TRBV2 to TRBJ1-1; TRBD1 is a possible D gene (5 bases). The length of the CDR3 is 14 residues. Germline V CDR1 and CDR2: SNHLY, FYNNEI. Trimming left V 1 base short and J 0 bases short, with 6 bases between. Written as DNA, the CDR3 is TGTGCCAGCAGTGAAGACAGGATGAACACTGAAGCTTTCTTT. Its protein product is CASSEDRMNTEAFF.

The chain couples TRBV7-9 to TRBJ1-3; TRBD1 matches at 10 bases. V shed 3 bases and J 2 bases; nucleotides not matched to a gene: 10. The CDR3 runs 18 residues. Germline-derived CDR1 and CDR2 are SEHNR and FQNEAQ (reference sequence). CDR3: CASSFYGTGDLTGNTIYF. The CDR3 bases are TGTGCCAGCAGCTTCTACGGGACAGGGGACCTGACTGGAAACACCATATATTTT.

The CDR3: CASSLDRAGVNEQFF. In DNA form, the CDR3 reads TGTGCCAGCAGCTTAGACCGAGCGGGGGTCAATGAGCAGTTCTTC. The V gene is TRBV11-3, the J gene TRBJ2-1; 8 bases are shared with TRBD2. V lost 0 bases to trimming and J lost 6 bases; unmatched junction nucleotides: 4. The CDR3 sequence is 15 residues long. Germline loops: CDR1 SGHNT, CDR2 YENEEA.

The V gene is TRBV24-1, the J gene TRBJ1-5; D is uncertain. Germline assignment: CDR1 KGHDR and CDR2 SFDVKD. Trimming removed 5 bases from V and 0 bases from J, with 7 bases in between. The CDR3 runs to 14 residues. The CDR3 sequence: CATSAADSNQPQHF. Here the CDR3 DNA reads TGTGCCACCAGTGCGGCGGATAGCAATCAGCCCCAGCATTTT.

This clone was observed once. The chain carries TRBV7-2 and TRBJ2-1, with a tentative D call TRBD2 (6 bases). Trimming took off 0 bases at V and 6 bases at J, with 15 bases between the two ends. The germline V gene encodes CDR1 SGHTA and CDR2 FQGNSA. The CDR3 sequence is 16 residues long. CDR3 nucleotide sequence: TGTGCCAGCAGCTTAGCCGGACCCCGGGGGATCAATGAGCAGTTCTTC. Residues: CASSLAGPRGINEQFF.

For this clone: The junction and the germline gene differ at one end; a read error may be behind it. The chain recombines TRBV7-9 with TRBJ1-4, with TRBD1 matching over 9 bases. Germline V gene data show CDR1 as SEHNR and CDR2 as FQNEAQ (reference sequence). The CDR3 has 13 amino acids. The CDR3, as DNA: TGTGCCAGCTCCCGGGACAGGGAGGGCCGAACCCAATTT. Translation gives CASSRDREGRTQF.

The V call is TRBV5-8, the J call TRBJ1-5; 9 positions agree with TRBD1. Looked up from germline, CDR1 is SGHTS and CDR2 is YDEGEE. Unmatched junction bases numbered 5, after V lost 4 bases and J lost 3 bases. This CDR3 has 15 residues. Here the CDR3 DNA reads TGTGCCAGCAGCGACGGACAGGGGAACAATCAGCCCCAGCATTTT. It codes for CASSDGQGNNQPQHF.

This rearrangement joins TRBV9 to TRBJ1-5; 9 bases are a match to TRBD1. V gave up 7 bases and J gave up 1 base; unmatched junction bases: 6. From germline, CDR1 is SGDLS and CDR2 YYNGEE. The CDR3 covers 15 residues. CDR3: CASGTGYGSNQPQHF. Written as DNA, the CDR3 is TGTGCCAGCGGGACAGGGTACGGGAGCAATCAGCCCCAGCATTTT.

The chain recombines TRBV5-4 with TRBJ2-7, with TRBD2 matching over 8 bases. J gave up 1 base and V 4 bases, and 7 bases lay outside the gene matches. The CDR3 covers 15 residues. Per the germline V gene, CDR1 is SGHNT and CDR2 is YYREEE (reference sequence). The CDR3 nucleotides are TGTGCCAGCAGCCCCGGCGGGGGGCGATCCTACGAGCAGTACTTC. Translating it yields CASSPGGGRSYEQYF.

The rearrangement links TRBV28 to TRBJ1-2, with D possibly TRBD1 on 5 matching bases. The V end lost 6 bases, the J end lost 7 bases, and 15 bases lay between the germline ends. Germline CDR1 reads MDHEN; CDR2 reads SYDVKM. The CDR3 consists of 13 residues. The CDR3 nucleotides are TGTGCCAGCAGACGCAGGGTTCTGACTGGCTACACCTTC. It is translated as CASRRRVLTGYTF.

This chain links TRBV3-1 (or the pseudogene TRBV3-2) with TRBJ1-1; D remains unclear. Trimming pared 0 bases from V and 4 bases from J, leaving 15 bases between. Per the germline V gene, CDR1 is LGHDT and CDR2 is YNNKEL (reference sequence). The CDR3 sequence is 16 residues long. The CDR3 reads CASSQELATGSTEAFF. As DNA, the CDR3 is TGTGCCAGCAGCCAAGAATTGGCAACGGGGTCCACTGAAGCTTTCTTT.

The chain carries TRBV5-6 and TRBJ1-2; TRBD1 aligns across 12 bases. The V and J ends lost 4 bases and 2 bases, in that order; junction bases with no gene match: 6. The CDR3 extends over 16 amino acids. CDR1 is SGHDT, CDR2 YYEEEE, per germline. CDR3 loop: CASSPGQGAWNYGYTF. In nucleotides, the CDR3 is TGTGCCAGCAGCCCGGGACAGGGGGCTTGGAACTATGGCTACACCTTC.